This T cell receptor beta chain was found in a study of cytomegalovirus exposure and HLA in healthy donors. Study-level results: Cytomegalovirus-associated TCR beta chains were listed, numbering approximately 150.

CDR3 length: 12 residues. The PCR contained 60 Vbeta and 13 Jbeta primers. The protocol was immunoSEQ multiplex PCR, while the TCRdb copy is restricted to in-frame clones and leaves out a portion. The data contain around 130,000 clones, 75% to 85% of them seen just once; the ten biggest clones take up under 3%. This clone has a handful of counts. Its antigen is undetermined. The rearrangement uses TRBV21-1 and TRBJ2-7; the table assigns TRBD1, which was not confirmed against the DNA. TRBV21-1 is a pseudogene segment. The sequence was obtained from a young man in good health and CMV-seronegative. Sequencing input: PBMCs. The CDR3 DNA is TGCGCCAGCAGCGCGACAGTCTACGAGCAGTACTTC. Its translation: CASSATVYEQYF.